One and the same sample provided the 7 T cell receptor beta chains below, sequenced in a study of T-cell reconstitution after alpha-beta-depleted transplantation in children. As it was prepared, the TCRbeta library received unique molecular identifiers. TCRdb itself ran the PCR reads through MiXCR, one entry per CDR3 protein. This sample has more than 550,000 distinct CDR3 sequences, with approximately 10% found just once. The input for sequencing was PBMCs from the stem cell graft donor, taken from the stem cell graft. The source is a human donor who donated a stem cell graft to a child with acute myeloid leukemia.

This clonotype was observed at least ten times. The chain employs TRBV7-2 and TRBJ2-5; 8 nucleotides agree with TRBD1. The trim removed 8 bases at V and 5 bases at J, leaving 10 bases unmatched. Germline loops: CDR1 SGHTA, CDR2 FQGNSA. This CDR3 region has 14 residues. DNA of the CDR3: TGTGCCAGCTCGAATGACAGGGGTCGGGAGACCCAGTACTTC. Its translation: CASSNDRGRETQYF.

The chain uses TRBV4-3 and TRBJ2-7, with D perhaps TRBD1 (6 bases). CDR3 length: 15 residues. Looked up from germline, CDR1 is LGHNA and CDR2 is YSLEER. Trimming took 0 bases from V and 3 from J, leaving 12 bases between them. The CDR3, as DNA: TGCGCCAGCAGCCAAGACCGGGACATATACTACGAGCAGTACTTC. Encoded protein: CASSQDRDIYYEQYF.

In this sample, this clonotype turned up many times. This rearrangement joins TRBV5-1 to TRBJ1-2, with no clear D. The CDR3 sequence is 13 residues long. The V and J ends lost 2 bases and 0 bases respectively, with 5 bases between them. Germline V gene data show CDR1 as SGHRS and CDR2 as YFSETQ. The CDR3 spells CASSLSANYGYTF. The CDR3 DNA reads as TGCGCCAGCAGCTTATCAGCTAACTATGGCTACACCTTC.

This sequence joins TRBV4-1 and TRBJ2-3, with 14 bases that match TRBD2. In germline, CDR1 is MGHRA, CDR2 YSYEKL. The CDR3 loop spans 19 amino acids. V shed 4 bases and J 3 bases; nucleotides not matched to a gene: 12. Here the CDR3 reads CASSPYGARTSGRTDTQYF. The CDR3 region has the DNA TGCGCCAGCAGCCCTTATGGGGCTCGGACTAGCGGGAGGACAGATACGCAGTATTTT.

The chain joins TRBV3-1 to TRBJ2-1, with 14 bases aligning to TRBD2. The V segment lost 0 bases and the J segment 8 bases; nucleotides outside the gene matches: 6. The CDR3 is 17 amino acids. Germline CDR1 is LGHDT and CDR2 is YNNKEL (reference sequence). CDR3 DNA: TGTGCCAGCAGCCAAGATCGGGGACTAGCGGGAGTAGATGAGCAGTTCTTC. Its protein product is CASSQDRGLAGVDEQFF.

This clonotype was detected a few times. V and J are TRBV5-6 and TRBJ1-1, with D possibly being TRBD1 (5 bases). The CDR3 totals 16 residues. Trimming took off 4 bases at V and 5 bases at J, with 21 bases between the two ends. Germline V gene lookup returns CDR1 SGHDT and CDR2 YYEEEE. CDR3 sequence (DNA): TGTGCCAGCAGCCCCCCGGGGGAGGCGCTGATAACTGAAGCTTTCTTT. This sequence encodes CASSPPGEALITEAFF.

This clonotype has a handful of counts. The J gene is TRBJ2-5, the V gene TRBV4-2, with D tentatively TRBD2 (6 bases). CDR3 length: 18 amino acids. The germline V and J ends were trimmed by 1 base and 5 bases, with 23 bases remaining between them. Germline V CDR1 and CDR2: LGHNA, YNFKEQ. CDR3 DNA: TGTGCCAGCAGCCAAGGCGTAGGAGGGACTCCCGGGGTCGAGACCCAGTACTTC. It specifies CASSQGVGGTPGVETQYF.